This entry lists 18 T cell receptor beta chains sequenced from one sample in a study of T cell responses to AZD1222 COVID-19 vaccine. Sequencing used immunoSEQ multiplex PCR; TCRdb keeps in-frame clones, though not all of them. In the table there are tens of thousands of clones, 92% of which are singletons. This specimen was peripheral blood, taken 28 days after the second AZD1222 dose. These receptors were taken from an adult who received the AZD1222 COVID-19 vaccine.

The chain couples TRBV6-5 to TRBJ1-1; TRBD1 agrees at 7 bases. Per germline, CDR1 MNHEY and CDR2 SVGAGI. The CDR3 sequence is 14 residues long. J was trimmed by 5 bases and V by 3 bases; bases with no gene match: 6. CDR3 residues: CASSYSQGSTEAFF. The CDR3 coding sequence is TGTGCCAGCAGTTATTCACAGGGGAGTACTGAAGCTTTCTTT.

The chain carries TRBV7-8 and TRBJ2-2; 11 nucleotides agree with TRBD1. The CDR3 is 15 residues long. Germline V lookup: CDR1 SGHVS, CDR2 FQNEAQ. V was pared by 8 bases and J by 5 bases, with 7 bases of the junction left unmatched. In nucleotides, the CDR3 is TGTGCCAGCGGAACCGGGACAGGGGGTACCGGGGAGCTGTTTTTT. Its protein product is CASGTGTGGTGELFF.

Notes on this clone: This same CDR3 is encoded by further DNA sequences in the sample. The chain joins TRBV11-2 to TRBJ1-5, with D tentatively TRBD1 (6 bases). This CDR3 has 13 residues. Looked up from germline, CDR1 is SGHAT and CDR2 is FQNNGV. V was cut by 0 bases and J by 7 bases, with 7 bases left in between. The CDR3 region is CASSLDRGQPQHF. Here the CDR3 DNA reads TGTGCCAGCAGCTTAGACAGGGGACAGCCCCAGCATTTT.

The gene calls are TRBV6-1 and TRBJ2-7, with D possibly being TRBD1 or TRBD2 (6 bases each). CDR1 is MNHNS and CDR2 is SASEGT in the germline V gene. This CDR3 is 16 amino acids long. V lost 2 bases and J 4 bases, leaving 18 bases between the germline ends. CDR3 region: CASSESGAGSGYEQYF. For the CDR3, the DNA is TGTGCCAGCAGTGAATCGGGGGCGGGTTCAGGGTACGAGCAGTACTTC.

The chain carries TRBV24-1 and TRBJ2-5; 9 bases are a match to TRBD1. Germline V gene lookup returns CDR1 KGHDR and CDR2 SFDVKD. The CDR3 length is 14 residues. V shed 12 bases, J shed 1 base, and the junction held 8 bases outside the gene matches. This chain's CDR3 is CALTGQGCQETQYF. The CDR3 nucleotides read TGTGCCCTAACCGGACAGGGGTGCCAAGAGACCCAGTACTTC.

The chain links TRBV14 to TRBJ2-7; TRBD1 aligns across 9 bases. The CDR3 runs to 15 residues. The V segment lost 2 bases and the J segment 3 bases; nucleotides outside the gene matches: 5. CDR1 is SGHDN, CDR2 FVKESK, per germline. In DNA form, the CDR3 reads TGTGCCAGCAGCCAAAGAAGGGACAGGGTCTACGAGCAGTACTTC. Its protein is CASSQRRDRVYEQYF. The full variable domain, with the rest looked up from reference TRBV14 and TRBJ2-7, is EAGVTQFPSHSVIEKGQTVTLRCDPISGHDNLYWYRRVMGKEIKFLLHFVKESKQDESGMPNNRFLAERTGGTYSTLKVQPAELEDSGVYFCASSQRRDRVYEQYFGPGTRLTVT.

The chain combines TRBV6-1 with TRBJ1-2; 9 nucleotides line up with TRBD1. CDR3 size: 17 residues. With V trimmed by 1 base and J by 8 bases, 14 bases remained unmatched. Germline assignment: CDR1 MNHNS and CDR2 SASEGT. The CDR3: CASSEVWGGQGDGGYTF. The CDR3 bases are TGTGCCAGCAGTGAAGTCTGGGGGGGACAGGGCGATGGGGGCTACACCTTC.

This sequence joins TRBV7-9 and TRBJ1-1; no clear D gene. This CDR3 has 14 residues. Germline values: CDR1 SEHNR, CDR2 FQNEAQ (reference sequence). Deletions cut 3 bases from V and 1 base from J, with 9 bases between. The CDR3 DNA reads as TGTGCCAGCAGCTTCGGCGGTTGGAACACTGAAGCTTTCTTT. Protein product: CASSFGGWNTEAFF.

This clone was observed a single time. The rearrangement uses TRBV7-9 and TRBJ1-3; D is unclear. Per the germline V gene, CDR1 is SEHNR and CDR2 is FQNEAQ (reference sequence). Deletions cut 6 bases from V and 0 bases from J, with 18 bases between. This CDR3 comprises 17 residues. This CDR3 is CASSPSGRRSSGNTIYF. The CDR3 DNA follows: TGTGCCAGCAGTCCCTCCGGCCGCAGGAGCTCTGGAAACACCATATATTTT.

This clone was seen only once. The gene calls are TRBV7-2 and TRBJ1-3; unclear D gene. CDR3 length equals 15 residues. V lost 1 base and J lost 0, with 7 bases in between. The V gene's germline CDR1 is SGHTA and CDR2 FQGNSA. The CDR3 is CASSLESHSGNTIYF. CDR3 sequence (DNA): TGTGCCAGCAGCTTAGAGTCTCACTCTGGAAACACCATATATTTT.

V and J are TRBV4-3 and TRBJ2-7; 7 bases are shared with TRBD2. The CDR3 totals 15 residues. The germline V gene has CDR1 LGHNA and CDR2 YSLEER. With V trimmed by 4 bases and J by 3 bases, 9 bases remained unmatched. The CDR3 spells CASSPRAGVNYEQYF. In DNA, the CDR3 is TGCGCCAGCAGCCCTAGGGCGGGGGTGAACTACGAGCAGTACTTC.

This chain's CDR3 is CASSNNRNQPQHF. The DNA of the CDR3 is TGTGCCAGCAGTAACAACAGGAATCAGCCCCAGCATTTT. V and J are TRBV6-5 and TRBJ1-5; TRBD1 is a possible D gene (5 bases). V was pared by 5 bases and J by 4 bases, with 9 bases between. The CDR3 covers 13 residues. Germline assignment: CDR1 MNHEY and CDR2 SVGAGI.

This clone was counted a single time. V and J are TRBV2 and TRBJ1-2; D uncertain. Deletions cut 7 bases from V and 3 bases from J, with 12 bases between. There are 13 residues in the CDR3. Per germline, CDR1 SNHLY and CDR2 FYNNEI. The CDR3 DNA follows: TGTGCCAGCAAGGCAGGCCGGGACTATGGCTACACCTTC. Its protein product is CASKAGRDYGYTF. The full variable domain, completed using reference TRBV2 and TRBJ1-2, is EPEVTQTPSHQVTQMGQEVILRCVPISNHLYFYWYRQILGQKVEFLVSFYNNEISEKSEIFDDQFSVERPDGSNFTLKIRSTKLEDSAMYFCASKAGRDYGYTFGSGTRLTVV.

There are a few counts of this clone. The chain joins TRBV6-5 to TRBJ1-2, with a weak D call TRBD1 (6 bases). Trimming removed 7 bases from V and 2 bases from J, with 17 bases in between. This CDR3 region has 15 residues. Germline V gene data show CDR1 as MNHEY and CDR2 as SVGAGI. The CDR3 region has the DNA TGTGCCAGCATCCTGGCGGGGGGCGGAAACTATGGCTACACCTTC. Protein product: CASILAGGGNYGYTF.

As DNA, the CDR3 is TGTGCCAGCAGGCTAGCGGGGGGAGGGACCGGGGAGCTGTTTTTT. It translates to CASRLAGGGTGELFF. The chain recombines TRBV4-2 with TRBJ2-2, with 11 bases that match TRBD2. In germline, CDR1 is LGHNA, CDR2 YNFKEQ. This CDR3 has 15 residues. J lost 5 bases, V lost 6 bases, and 5 bases had no gene match.

The chain has TRBV19 and TRBJ2-3; TRBD2 matches at 12 bases. Trimming removed 4 bases from V and 3 bases from J; junction bases left unmatched: 5. Germline CDR1 reads LNHDA; CDR2 reads SQIVND (reference sequence). The CDR3 is 16 amino acids. CDR3 sequence: CASSSRTSGDTDTQYF. The CDR3 DNA sequence: TGTGCCAGTAGTAGCCGGACTAGCGGGGATACAGATACGCAGTATTTT.

The chain employs TRBV20-1 and TRBJ1-2; D is unresolved. Looked up from germline, CDR1 is DFQATT and CDR2 is SNEGSKA (reference sequence). CDR3 size: 11 residues. Trimming took off 4 bases at V and 4 bases at J, with 7 bases between the two ends. CDR3 DNA sequence: TGCAGTGCTAACCAAATCTATGGCTACACCTTC. It specifies CSANQIYGYTF.

CDR3 nucleotides: TGTGCCAGTAGTATTAAGGGACAGGAACCCTACGAGCAGTACTTC. This gives the protein CASSIKGQEPYEQYF. The chain links TRBV19 to TRBJ2-7; TRBD1 agrees at 8 bases. This CDR3 comprises 15 residues. Losses at the gene ends were 3 bases for V and 2 bases for J; bases not matched to a gene: 6. Looked up from germline, CDR1 is LNHDA and CDR2 is SQIVND (reference sequence).